A selection of T cell receptor beta chains follows, all from one sample in a study of response to subunit inactivated influenza vaccine. MiXCR, applied by TCRdb to the RT-PCR reads, yields one record per CDR3 protein. The sample contains about 620,000 distinct CDR3 sequences, approximately 10% of which appear only once. The sequencing used PBMCs from blood, collected on the day of vaccination. The receptors were gathered from a man aged 45-65 years who received an inactivated influenza vaccine. CDR3s include the opening cysteine and the closing phenylalanine or tryptophan. A D gene is named only where the DNA matches it firmly. Only some rows state a clone size, as once, few, many or a class for expanded clones.

v_gene: TRBV12-3/TRBV12-4; d_gene: .; abundance: few; j_gene: TRBJ1-5; CDR3aa: CASSYAGSNQPQHF; CDR3nt: TGTGCCAGCAGTTATGCAGGGAGCAATCAGCCCCAGCATTTT
v_gene: TRBV4-1; d_gene: TRBD1; abundance: many; j_gene: TRBJ2-1; CDR3aa: CASSPEAGQGYNEQFF; CDR3nt: TGCGCCAGCAGCCCTGAAGCGGGACAGGGGTACAATGAGCAGTTCTTC
v_gene: TRBV29-1; d_gene: TRBD2; abundance: .; j_gene: TRBJ2-1; CDR3aa: CSVDGLAGGGNEQFF; CDR3nt: TGCAGCGTTGATGGTCTAGCGGGAGGAGGAAATGAGCAGTTCTTC
v_gene: TRBV28; d_gene: TRBD1; abundance: .; j_gene: TRBJ2-7; CDR3aa: CASSSIGDRVPYEQYF; CDR3nt: TGTGCCAGCAGTTCAATCGGAGACAGGGTCCCCTACGAGCAGTACTTC
v_gene: TRBV2; d_gene: TRBD1; abundance: .; j_gene: TRBJ2-5; CDR3aa: CASSGQGSETQYF; CDR3nt: TGTGCCAGCAGCGGACAGGGGTCGGAGACCCAGTACTTC
v_gene: TRBV5-6; d_gene: .; abundance: .; j_gene: TRBJ2-3; CDR3aa: CASNFPGPRTDTQYF; CDR3nt: TGTGCCAGCAACTTCCCGGGACCACGCACAGATACGCAGTATTTT
v_gene: TRBV7-2; d_gene: .; abundance: few; j_gene: TRBJ2-3; CDR3aa: CASSLGGARDTQYF; CDR3nt: TGTGCCAGCAGCTTGGGGGGAGCCCGGGATACGCAGTATTTT
v_gene: TRBV4-2; d_gene: TRBD2; abundance: .; j_gene: TRBJ2-5; CDR3aa: CASSPIPGLAGETQYF; CDR3nt: TGTGCCAGCAGCCCCATCCCGGGACTAGCGGGAGAGACCCAGTACTTC
v_gene: TRBV2; d_gene: TRBD1; abundance: .; j_gene: TRBJ1-5; CDR3aa: CASRATGGQPQHF; CDR3nt: TGTGCCAGCAGAGCGACAGGGGGACAGCCCCAGCATTTT
v_gene: TRBV5-1; d_gene: TRBD2; abundance: .; j_gene: TRBJ2-1; CDR3aa: CASSLTGGVSYNEQFF; CDR3nt: TGCGCCAGCAGCCTGACCGGGGGGGTCTCCTACAATGAGCAGTTCTTC
v_gene: TRBV12-3/TRBV12-4; d_gene: .; abundance: .; j_gene: TRBJ2-7; CDR3aa: CASSFNPQTEQYF; CDR3nt: TGTGCCAGCAGTTTTAACCCACAGACAGAGCAGTACTTC
v_gene: TRBV10-3; d_gene: TRBD2; abundance: .; j_gene: TRBJ2-7; CDR3aa: CAIGRVGSHEQYF; CDR3nt: TGTGCCATCGGGAGGGTCGGGTCCCACGAGCAGTACTTC
v_gene: TRBV28; d_gene: .; abundance: .; j_gene: TRBJ2-7; CDR3aa: CASRSGVSEQYF; CDR3nt: TGTGCCAGCAGATCTGGGGTGTCCGAGCAGTACTTC
v_gene: TRBV15; d_gene: .; abundance: .; j_gene: TRBJ2-5; CDR3aa: CATSREAFSETQYF; CDR3nt: TGTGCCACCAGCAGAGAGGCGTTCTCGGAGACCCAGTACTTC
v_gene: TRBV6-1; d_gene: .; abundance: .; j_gene: TRBJ2-3; CDR3aa: CASSWGMRTQYF; CDR3nt: TGTGCCAGCAGTTGGGGGATGAGGACGCAGTATTTT
v_gene: TRBV5-5; d_gene: TRBD1; abundance: few; j_gene: TRBJ2-3; CDR3aa: CASSPGVRTGTDTQYF; CDR3nt: TGTGCCAGCAGTCCAGGGGTGAGGACAGGGACAGATACGCAGTATTTT
v_gene: TRBV12-3/TRBV12-4; d_gene: .; abundance: many; j_gene: TRBJ1-1; CDR3aa: CASRIYPGLNTEAFF; CDR3nt: TGTGCCAGCAGGATTTATCCTGGACTGAACACTGAAGCTTTCTTT
v_gene: TRBV7-9; d_gene: .; abundance: few; j_gene: TRBJ2-5; CDR3aa: CASSLNRDQETQYF; CDR3nt: TGTGCCAGCAGCTTAAACAGGGACCAAGAGACCCAGTACTTC
v_gene: TRBV5-1; d_gene: .; abundance: .; j_gene: TRBJ2-5; CDR3aa: CASRKEGETQYF; CDR3nt: TGCGCCAGCAGGAAGGAGGGGGAGACCCAGTACTTC
v_gene: TRBV15; d_gene: .; abundance: few; j_gene: TRBJ1-1; CDR3aa: CATSRDRGGQSAEAFF; CDR3nt: TGTGCCACCAGCAGAGATCGGGGAGGGCAATCCGCTGAAGCTTTCTTT
v_gene: TRBV27; d_gene: .; abundance: few; j_gene: TRBJ2-5; CDR3aa: CASSPQGWETQYF; CDR3nt: TGTGCCAGCAGTCCGCAGGGCTGGGAGACCCAGTACTTC
v_gene: TRBV4-3; d_gene: .; abundance: few; j_gene: TRBJ2-3; CDR3aa: CASSQGSRVGGNTQYF; CDR3nt: TGCGCCAGCAGCCAAGGGAGTCGCGTTGGTGGAAATACGCAGTATTTT
v_gene: TRBV7-8; d_gene: .; abundance: .; j_gene: TRBJ1-1; CDR3aa: CASSAGPGAGTEAFF; CDR3nt: TGTGCCAGCAGCGCGGGTCCAGGGGCAGGTACTGAAGCTTTCTTT
v_gene: TRBV7-2; d_gene: TRBD2; abundance: many; j_gene: TRBJ2-1; CDR3aa: CASSRTGTINEQFF; CDR3nt: TGTGCCAGCAGCCGAACCGGGACTATCAATGAGCAGTTCTTC
v_gene: TRBV5-1; d_gene: .; abundance: .; j_gene: TRBJ2-1; CDR3aa: CASRPTVGGSYNEQFF; CDR3nt: TGCGCCAGCAGGCCAACCGTGGGGGGTTCCTACAATGAGCAGTTCTTC
v_gene: TRBV6-1; d_gene: TRBD1; abundance: once; j_gene: TRBJ2-1; CDR3aa: CASSRAGTGVNEQFF; CDR3nt: TGTGCCAGCAGCAGAGCCGGGACAGGGGTGAATGAGCAGTTCTTC
v_gene: TRBV6-1; d_gene: TRBD2; abundance: few; j_gene: TRBJ2-5; CDR3aa: CASINGALAGRETQYF; CDR3nt: TGTGCCAGCATCAACGGGGCGTTAGCGGGGAGAGAGACCCAGTACTTC
v_gene: TRBV19; d_gene: TRBD1; abundance: few; j_gene: TRBJ1-5; CDR3aa: CASSIRGTGNQPQHF; CDR3nt: TGTGCCAGTAGTATAAGGGGGACAGGGAATCAGCCCCAGCATTTT
v_gene: TRBV6-5; d_gene: .; abundance: .; j_gene: TRBJ2-1; CDR3aa: CASSSRPGGRYNEQFF; CDR3nt: TGTGCCAGCAGTTCCCGGCCGGGTGGTAGATACAATGAGCAGTTCTTC
v_gene: TRBV7-9; d_gene: .; abundance: .; j_gene: TRBJ2-2; CDR3aa: CASSSGVSNTGELFF; CDR3nt: TGTGCCAGCAGTTCAGGGGTCTCGAACACCGGGGAGCTGTTTTTT
v_gene: TRBV19; d_gene: TRBD1; abundance: few; j_gene: TRBJ2-7; CDR3aa: CASSRHGDRGPQYF; CDR3nt: TGTGCCAGTAGTAGGCACGGGGACAGGGGACCGCAGTACTTC
v_gene: TRBV7-2; d_gene: .; abundance: .; j_gene: TRBJ2-7; CDR3aa: CASSLEAGAAPYEQYF; CDR3nt: TGTGCCAGCAGCTTAGAGGCTGGGGCAGCTCCCTACGAGCAGTACTTC